The T cell receptor (beta chain) described here comes from a study of T cell repertoires in cytomegalovirus infection. Study-level background: Well-studied HLA-B-restricted epitopes and recently identified HLA-C-restricted epitopes of CMV were both used in the study. Public TCR beta signatures marked donors with CMV infection and the matching HLA.

About this clonotype: What it binds is unknown.

J lost 5 bases, V lost 6 bases, and 7 bases had no gene match. CDR3 length: 14 amino acids. Study-wide points: Carriage of CMV together with the relevant HLA was identifiable through cumulative public TCR beta family frequency. CMV-specific HLA-C-restricted TCR beta clonotypes dominated the ex vivo response.

TCRdb fed the reads into MiXCR, producing one record per CDR3 protein. Among a few hundred thousand distinct CDR3 sequences listed, about 20% were seen once. The material was cultured PBMCs, obtained from culture after CMV antigen stimulation. The clonotype originates from a human donor in good health (CMV status not recorded). Some clones in this sample may be carry-over from other donors' samples. This chain joins TRBV12-3 or TRBV12-4 and TRBJ2-3, with TRBD2 matching over 8 bases. The CDR3 nucleotides are TGTGCCAGCAGCCGCTCGGGGGGGGGAGATACGCAGTATTTT. Amino acid sequence: CASSRSGGGDTQYF.